Following are 10 T cell receptor beta chains from one sample sequenced in a study of cytomegalovirus exposure and HLA in healthy donors. 13 Jbeta primers and 60 Vbeta primers were used for the PCR. Libraries were prepared by immunoSEQ multiplex PCR; TCRdb keeps only in-frame clonotypes and omits some of them. The sample gives roughly 170,000 clones, around 80% of which show up once; approximately 2% is in the top ten. Source material: PBMCs. These receptors were taken from a woman aged 25 to 39 in good health and CMV-seronegative.

As for this clone: One end of the junction fails to match germline, which may point to a read error. CDR3 nucleotides: TGTTCCAGCAGCTTAGGCGACAGGGAAGGAGAGACCCAGTACTTC. Its protein is CSSSLGDREGETQYF. The rearrangement joins TRBV7-9 to TRBJ2-5; 7 bases align to TRBD1. Germline V gives CDR1 SEHNR, CDR2 FQNEAQ (reference sequence). The CDR3 spans 15 residues.

The chain joins TRBV11-2 to TRBJ1-4; perhaps TRBD1 as D (5 bases). V was cut by 5 bases and J by 3 bases, with 13 bases left in between. The CDR3 length is 15 residues. Germline V gives CDR1 SGHAT, CDR2 FQNNGV. The chain's CDR3 is CASSLRDRANEKLFF. CDR3 nucleotide sequence: TGTGCCAGCAGCCTACGAGACAGAGCTAATGAAAAACTGTTTTTT.

This chain links TRBV27 with TRBJ2-3; 12 bases are a match to TRBD2. Germline CDR1 MNHEY, CDR2 SMNVEV (reference sequence). After removal of 5 bases from V and 8 bases from J, the junction contained 17 bases not matched to a gene. The CDR3 is made up of 18 amino acids. CDR3 amino acids: CASSPNPRLAGEYVTQYF. Here the CDR3 DNA reads TGTGCCAGCAGTCCTAACCCCCGACTAGCGGGAGAATATGTTACGCAGTATTTT.

The rearrangement joins TRBV4-3 to TRBJ2-2; TRBD1 is a possible D gene (6 bases). Trimming removed 0 bases at V and 4 bases at J, with 15 bases between. CDR3 length: 17 residues. CDR1 and CDR2 from the germline V gene are LGHNA and YSLEER. In nucleotides, the CDR3 is TGCGCCAGCAGCCAAGACAGTCAGGGGTACTCCACCGGGGAGCTGTTTTTT. This encodes CASSQDSQGYSTGELFF.

About this clone: One junction end disagrees with the germline gene, perhaps due to a read error. The chain employs TRBV6-4 and TRBJ2-6; TRBD1 might be the D (5 bases). There are 16 residues in the CDR3. CDR1 is MRHNA and CDR2 is SNTAGT in the germline V gene. The chain's CDR3 is CASSPEPESGANGLTF. In DNA, the CDR3 is TGTGCCAGCAGTCCCGAGCCCGAGTCTGGGGCCAACGGCCTGACTTTC.

This chain connects TRBV6-1 to TRBJ2-7, with TRBD1 matching 7 bases. This CDR3 has 14 residues. J lost 3 bases, V lost 6 bases, and 8 bases had no gene match. The germline V gene has CDR1 MNHNS and CDR2 SASEGT. In nucleotides, the CDR3 is TGTGCCAGCAGACTCCCGGGACAGTTCTACGAGCAGTACTTC. Its translation is CASRLPGQFYEQYF.

This sequence joins TRBV15 and TRBJ1-3; D unclear. From germline, CDR1 is LNHNV and CDR2 YYDKDF (reference sequence). The V end lost 1 base, the J end lost 4 bases, and 8 bases lay between the germline ends. The CDR3 sequence is 14 residues long. The chain's CDR3 is CATSRGEKGNTIYF. The CDR3 bases are TGTGCCACCAGCAGAGGAGAGAAAGGAAACACCATATATTTT. Based on the CDR3 plus reference TRBV15 and TRBJ1-3, the full variable domain is DAMVIQNPRYQVTQFGKPVTLSCSQTLNHNVMYWYQQKSSQAPKLLFHYYDKDFNNEADTPDNFQSRRPNTSFCFLDIRSPGLGDTAMYLCATSRGEKGNTIYFGEGSWLTVV.

J is TRBJ2-1 and V is TRBV2; possible D gene TRBD1, 7 bases. CDR1 and CDR2 from the germline V gene are SNHLY and FYNNEI. This CDR3 comprises 13 residues. V lost 6 bases to trimming and J lost 3 bases, with 9 bases between them. In DNA, the CDR3 is TGTGCCAGCAGGCGGGACAGCTACAATGAGCAGTTCTTC. Translating it yields CASRRDSYNEQFF.

The chain has TRBV7-9 and TRBJ2-4; 7 nucleotides line up with TRBD1. With V trimmed by 3 bases and J by 3 bases, 5 bases remained unmatched. From germline, CDR1 is SEHNR and CDR2 FQNEAQ (reference sequence). The CDR3 consists of 15 residues. The CDR3 is CASSLTGYGKNIQYF. DNA of the CDR3: TGTGCCAGCAGCTTGACAGGGTATGGCAAAAACATTCAGTACTTC. The full variable domain, its missing parts supplied by reference TRBV7-9 and TRBJ2-4, is DTGVSQNPRHKITKRGQNVTFRCDPISEHNRLYWYRQTLGQGPEFLTYFQNEAQLEKSRLLSDRFSAERPKGSFSTLEIQRTEQGDSAMYLCASSLTGYGKNIQYFGAGTRLSVL.

CDR3 DNA sequence: TGTGCCAGCAGCGTAAAGACTAGCGGGGGAGTCTACAATGAGCAGTTCTTC. This codes for CASSVKTSGGVYNEQFF. This chain uses TRBV9 with TRBJ2-1; 12 bases are a match to TRBD2. The CDR3 runs to 17 residues. Germline V lookup: CDR1 SGDLS, CDR2 YYNGEE. The V and J ends lost 1 base and 3 bases, in that order; junction bases with no gene match: 5.